These T cell receptor beta chains were read from a single sample in a study of prognosis after radiotherapy for stage I lung cancer. From the multiplex PCR reads, TCRdb called clonotypes with MiXCR, one entry per CDR3 protein. The top ten clones hold about 33% of a sample with some 16,000 distinct CDR3 sequences, over 25% of them seen once. The input for sequencing was PBMCs, taken before or after stereotactic body radiation therapy (not recorded which). The receptors shown here come from a donor at least 50 years old with non-small cell lung cancer. CDR3s leave out the opening cysteine and the closing phenylalanine or tryptophan. Each record gives: J gene, V gene, D gene, CDR3 protein. The D gene is left open where the match is weak.

>TRBJ1-6|TRBV28|TRBD1
ASSSLIGQGYSPLH
>TRBJ2-1|TRBV24-1|-
ATSDRPQGGRTGEQF
>TRBJ2-2|TRBV18|-
ASSPFPTGELF
>TRBJ1-2|TRBV28|TRBD1
ASTDRGLRYYGYT
>TRBJ1-2|TRBV20-1|-
SAIDETANYGYT
>TRBJ2-7|TRBV20-1|TRBD2
SARGPAGGSYEQY
>TRBJ2-7|TRBV9|TRBD2
ASSASGRSYEQY
>TRBJ2-1|TRBV5-1|TRBD2
ASSGAGARGDEQF
>TRBJ1-1|TRBV30|-
AWSPGRVTEAF
>TRBJ1-6|TRBV12-3/TRBV12-4|TRBD1
ASPGGSPNSPLH
>TRBJ2-3|TRBV7-8|TRBD1
ASSLRQGSWTDTQY
>TRBJ1-2|TRBV28|-
ASRTGHLNYGYT
>TRBJ2-5|TRBV3-1|-
ASSQMGRGETQY
>TRBJ2-3|TRBV7-2|TRBD2
ASSLAGGPGGDTQY
>TRBJ2-1|TRBV6-1|TRBD2
ASSGLAGTSGNEQF
>TRBJ2-1|TRBV6-1|TRBD1
ASSGDRVLYNEQF
>TRBJ2-7|TRBV3-1|TRBD1
ASRVPGQGANEQY
>TRBJ2-7|TRBV4-2|-
ASSQEGRVGYEQY
>TRBJ2-5|TRBV7-9|-
ARKTKGETQY
>TRBJ1-2|TRBV19|TRBD1
ASSMGPGQGFSNYGYT
>TRBJ1-1|TRBV5-1|-
ASRVRGNTEAF
>TRBJ1-3|TRBV7-9|TRBD1
ASSEEGAGNTIY
>TRBJ2-4|TRBV20-1|TRBD1
SAETGSWAKNIQY
>TRBJ2-3|TRBV20-1|TRBD2
SAGQGLAGWGCTDTQY
>TRBJ2-5|TRBV2|-
ASSAGLLETQY
>TRBJ2-7|TRBV5-5|TRBD1
ASSYTPTGVEEQY
>TRBJ1-1|TRBV2|-
ASTGQYTEAF
>TRBJ2-3|TRBV11-1|-
ASSLAGSTDTQY
>TRBJ2-3|TRBV5-6|TRBD2
ASSSSGGTSGLRGDTQY
>TRBJ2-1|TRBV6-1|TRBD1
ASREGGQGFGEQF
>TRBJ2-5|TRBV20-1|TRBD2
SALAGVGETQY
>TRBJ1-2|TRBV27|-
ASSLNNRAGWDYGYT
>TRBJ2-3|TRBV7-9|-
ASSPRSGSERIDTQY
>TRBJ1-4|TRBV7-2|-
ASSRTDGWNEKLF
>TRBJ2-3|TRBV15|-
ATSRESEADTQY
>TRBJ2-5|TRBV28|TRBD2
ASSLGGLAESGAQY
>TRBJ2-3|TRBV24-1|-
ATSDRLSRTDTQY
>TRBJ2-5|TRBV6-1|-
ASVPSGTFGTQN
>TRBJ2-1|TRBV20-1|TRBD2
SARDSFGGSGYNEQF
>TRBJ2-7|TRBV29-1|-
SVVGDYEQY
>TRBJ2-1|TRBV10-3|TRBD1
AISNRQGGSSYNEQF
>TRBJ2-7|TRBV5-1|TRBD1
ASTPGQGIAEQY
>TRBJ2-3|TRBV15|-
ATYGGTTTPTGTDTQY
>TRBJ2-1|TRBV6-2/TRBV6-3|-
ASRKGGGTGNEQF
>TRBJ1-1|TRBV5-1|-
ASSWDRDTEAF